The 21 T cell receptor beta chains presented below share a single source sample, sequenced in a study of T cells in localized non-small cell lung cancer. Method: immunoSEQ multiplex PCR; TCRdb's copy keeps in-frame clones and lacks some. The sample lists tens of thousands of clones; 84% were seen once. The sequencing used PBMCs, collected before any cancer treatment. The receptors stem from a man between 40 and 70 years old with stage II lung adenocarcinoma.

This clone was detected once. The chain uses TRBV25-1 and TRBJ1-1; D remains unclear. Trimming removed 2 bases from V and 6 bases from J, with 16 bases in between. Germline V lookup: CDR1 MGHDK, CDR2 SYGVNS. The CDR3 is made up of 15 amino acids. The CDR3 DNA is TGTGCCAGCAGTGAACTGGGCCGGCCCTGGGCTGAAGCTTTCTTT. It yields the protein CASSELGRPWAEAFF.

CDR3 residues: CASSPTVGDEQYF. The CDR3 nucleotides are TGCGCCAGCAGCCCCACCGTGGGGGACGAGCAGTACTTC. This chain connects TRBV5-1 to TRBJ2-7, with D possibly being TRBD1 or TRBD2 (5 bases each). V dropped 4 bases and J dropped 5 bases, with 13 bases sitting between them. Germline V gene data show CDR1 as SGHRS and CDR2 as YFSETQ. CDR3 length equals 13 residues.

This sequence joins TRBV11-3 and TRBJ2-1; possibly TRBD1 or TRBD2 for D (6 bases each). The germline V gene has CDR1 SGHNT and CDR2 YENEEA. V lost 4 bases and J lost 0, with 13 bases in between. This CDR3 has 16 residues. The CDR3 is CASSWDGGNSYNEQFF. The CDR3 nucleotides read TGTGCCAGCAGCTGGGACGGGGGCAACTCCTACAATGAGCAGTTCTTC.

V gene TRBV19 combines with J gene TRBJ1-6; no reliable D call. V gave up 3 bases and J gave up 7 bases, with 7 bases separating them. The germline gives CDR1 LNHDA, CDR2 SQIVND (reference sequence). The CDR3 covers 13 residues. CDR3 sequence: CASSIRQNSPLHF. CDR3 bases: TGTGCCAGTAGTATTCGGCAGAATTCACCCCTCCACTTT.

V usage is TRBV18 and J usage is TRBJ1-6; D remains unclear. CDR1 and CDR2 from the germline V gene are KGHSH and LQKENI. The CDR3 covers 14 residues. V lost 1 base to trimming and J lost 10 bases, with 11 bases between them. The CDR3 DNA is TGTGCCAGCTCACCACTGGCAGCGCGGTCACCCCTCCACTTT. Translating gives CASSPLAARSPLHF.

This chain links TRBV11-2 with TRBJ1-2; D remains unclear. The length of the CDR3 is 14 residues. Trimming removed 0 bases at V and 4 bases at J, with 9 bases between. Germline V lookup: CDR1 SGHAT, CDR2 FQNNGV. CDR3 protein: CASSLEGGPYGYTF. CDR3 bases: TGTGCCAGCAGCTTAGAGGGTGGCCCCTATGGCTACACCTTC.

The chain joins TRBV7-2 to TRBJ2-3; D not certain. Per the germline V gene, CDR1 is SGHTA and CDR2 is FQGNSA. The CDR3 is made up of 14 amino acids. V lost 2 bases and J 4 bases, leaving 10 bases between the germline ends. CDR3 protein: CASSLQDGPDTQYF. The CDR3 DNA reads TGTGCCAGCAGCTTACAGGACGGACCAGATACGCAGTATTTT.

V and J are TRBV25-1 and TRBJ1-2; perhaps TRBD1 as D (6 bases). The CDR3 contains 14 residues. Trimming shortened V by 6 bases and J by 7 bases, and 18 bases separated the two germline ends. Per germline, CDR1 MGHDK and CDR2 SYGVNS. The CDR3 region has the DNA TGTGCCAGCAGGCCCTCATATGGGACATCTGGCTACACCTTC. It encodes CASRPSYGTSGYTF.

This rearrangement joins TRBV5-4 to TRBJ2-3, with D tentatively TRBD1 (6 bases). Per germline, CDR1 SGHNT and CDR2 YYREEE (reference sequence). This CDR3 comprises 14 residues. Trimming shortened V by 1 base and J by 3 bases, and 9 bases separated the two germline ends. In nucleotides, the CDR3 is TGTGCCAGCAGCTTGACAGGGAGTACAGATACGCAGTATTTT. It yields the protein CASSLTGSTDTQYF.

The chain joins TRBV4-2 to TRBJ1-2; 9 bases map to TRBD1. CDR1 and CDR2 from the germline V gene are LGHNA and YNFKEQ. The CDR3 length is 15 residues. V was pared by 2 bases and J by 7 bases, with 8 bases of the junction left unmatched. The CDR3 sequence: CASSQSGTGSGGYTF. CDR3 sequence (DNA): TGTGCCAGCAGCCAATCCGGGACAGGGAGTGGTGGCTACACCTTC.

The chain carries TRBV14 and TRBJ2-3; weak D call: TRBD2 (7 bases). The CDR3 is made up of 15 amino acids. Per the germline V gene, CDR1 is SGHDN and CDR2 is FVKESK. Trimming shortened V by 4 bases and J by 5 bases, and 16 bases separated the two germline ends. This CDR3 is CASSPLGAGEDTQYF. The CDR3, as DNA: TGTGCCAGCAGCCCCCTGGGGGCGGGGGAAGATACGCAGTATTTT. The full variable domain, its missing parts supplied by reference TRBV14 and TRBJ2-3, is EAGVTQFPSHSVIEKGQTVTLRCDPISGHDNLYWYRRVMGKEIKFLLHFVKESKQDESGMPNNRFLAERTGGTYSTLKVQPAELEDSGVYFCASSPLGAGEDTQYFGPGTRLTVL.

The genes are TRBV7-2 and TRBJ2-2, with 9 nucleotides matching TRBD2. Germline V gene lookup returns CDR1 SGHTA and CDR2 FQGNSA. This CDR3 has 14 amino acids. V gave up 5 bases and J gave up 4 bases; unmatched junction bases: 2. This CDR3 is CASSLSGGTGELFF. CDR3 in DNA: TGTGCCAGCAGCCTTAGCGGGGGCACCGGGGAGCTGTTTTTT.

The J gene is TRBJ2-2, the V gene TRBV5-1; D call uncertain. Germline loops: CDR1 SGHRS, CDR2 YFSETQ. The germline V and J ends were trimmed by 0 bases and 0 bases, with 12 bases remaining between them. The CDR3 has 17 residues. The CDR3 is CASSLVLGSPNTGELFF. In nucleotides, the CDR3 is TGCGCCAGCAGCTTGGTACTCGGCAGCCCGAACACCGGGGAGCTGTTTTTT.

The rearrangement links TRBV5-1 to TRBJ2-7; 9 bases line up with TRBD1. Germline trimming cut 4 bases from V and 3 bases from J; bases unmatched to any gene: 5. CDR3 length: 14 amino acids. Germline assignment: CDR1 SGHRS and CDR2 YFSETQ. The CDR3 DNA reads as TGCGCCAGCAGCCCCGGGACAGGGAACTACGAGCAGTACTTC. Translation: CASSPGTGNYEQYF.

V and J are TRBV5-1 and TRBJ2-1; D assignment may be TRBD1 or TRBD2 (6 bases each). This CDR3 spans 13 amino acids. V lost 5 bases, J lost 12 bases, and 18 bases lay in between. Looked up from germline, CDR1 is SGHRS and CDR2 is YFSETQ. This CDR3 is CASRWTGAGGQFF. In DNA, the CDR3 is TGCGCCAGCAGGTGGACGGGGGCTGGGGGGCAGTTCTTC.

This chain uses TRBV27 with TRBJ1-4, with D perhaps matching TRBD1 (5 bases). The CDR3 is 14 amino acids. Trimming left V 6 bases short and J 8 bases short, with 16 bases between. The germline gives CDR1 MNHEY, CDR2 SMNVEV (reference sequence). As DNA, the CDR3 is TGTGCCAGCAGCCTGGGTGGGGCAGGGGAAAAACTGTTTTTT. Its protein product is CASSLGGAGEKLFF.

This clone turned up a few times. The chain carries TRBV7-9 and TRBJ1-1; 10 bases line up with TRBD1. Per the germline V gene, CDR1 is SEHNR and CDR2 is FQNEAQ (reference sequence). There are 17 residues in the CDR3. V was clipped by 4 bases and J by 1 base; unmatched bases: 9. In nucleotides, the CDR3 is TGTGCCAGCAGCTCTTCCGGGACAGGGGAGGGGAACACTGAAGCTTTCTTT. It is translated as CASSSSGTGEGNTEAFF.

This chain uses TRBV7-9 with TRBJ1-2; 7 nucleotides align to TRBD1. Trimming cost V 7 bases and J 2 bases; bases outside gene matches: 7. Germline V lookup: CDR1 SEHNR, CDR2 FQNEAQ (reference sequence). This CDR3 spans 14 amino acids. The CDR3 DNA sequence: TGTGCCAGCACCTCTTCGACAGGGAACTATGGCTACACCTTC. It yields the protein CASTSSTGNYGYTF.

V and J are TRBV27 and TRBJ2-1, with 8 bases aligning to TRBD2. Germline CDR1 is MNHEY and CDR2 is SMNVEV (reference sequence). Germline trimming cut 3 bases from V and 10 bases from J; bases unmatched to any gene: 5. The length of the CDR3 is 13 residues. Here the CDR3 DNA reads TGTGCCAGCAGTTTGACTAGCGCCCGGGAGCAGTTCTTC. Protein: CASSLTSAREQFF.

The V call is TRBV7-3, the J call TRBJ2-3; D is undetermined. The CDR3 sequence is 12 residues long. Germline V gene lookup returns CDR1 SGHTA and CDR2 FQGTGA. V gave up 0 bases and J gave up 6 bases, with 4 bases separating them. CDR3 protein: CASSLTGDTQYF. CDR3 bases: TGTGCCAGCAGCTTAACTGGTGATACGCAGTATTTT.

The J gene is TRBJ1-2, the V gene TRBV2; no definite D call. The germline V and J ends were trimmed by 5 bases and 5 bases, with 9 bases remaining between them. This CDR3 comprises 12 residues. CDR1 is SNHLY and CDR2 is FYNNEI in the germline V gene. CDR3 in amino acids: CASSPRLYGYTF. DNA of the CDR3: TGTGCCAGCAGTCCGCGCCTGTATGGCTACACCTTC.